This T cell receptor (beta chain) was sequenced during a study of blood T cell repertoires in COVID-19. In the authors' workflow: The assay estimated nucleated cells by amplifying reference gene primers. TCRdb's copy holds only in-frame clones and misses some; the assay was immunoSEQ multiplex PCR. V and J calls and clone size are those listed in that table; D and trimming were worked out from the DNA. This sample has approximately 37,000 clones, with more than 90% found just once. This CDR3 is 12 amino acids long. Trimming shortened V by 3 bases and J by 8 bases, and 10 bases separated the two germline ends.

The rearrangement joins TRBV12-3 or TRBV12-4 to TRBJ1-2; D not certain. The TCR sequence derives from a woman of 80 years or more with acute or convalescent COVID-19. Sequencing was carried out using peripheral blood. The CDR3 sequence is CASSFTVGGYTF. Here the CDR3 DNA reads TGTGCCAGCAGTTTCACAGTTGGGGGCTACACCTTC.